These 32 T cell receptor beta chains share one sample of origin, sequenced in a study of spatial heterogeneity in lung cancer. TCRdb recomputed calls from the 5' RACE reads with MiXCR, one row per CDR3 protein. The sample holds under 150,000 distinct CDR3 sequences, 12% seen once. Time point meaning: blood at routine non-recurrence follow-up after resection. TCRs were sequenced from unsorted whole RNA of tumor, nontumor lung or PBMC. Sample: PBMCs, taken at follow-up. The origin of the receptors is a male donor with early-stage non-small cell lung cancer.

This clonotype was seen repeatedly, ten times or more. This sequence joins TRBV19 and TRBJ1-2; TRBD1 agrees at 7 bases. This CDR3 has 15 amino acids. The trim removed 5 bases at V and 1 base at J, leaving 7 bases unmatched. Germline CDR1 reads LNHDA; CDR2 reads SQIVND (reference sequence). CDR3 in amino acids: CASSSSGTVNYGYTF. The CDR3 nucleotides read TGTGCCAGTAGTTCTTCCGGGACAGTTAACTATGGCTACACCTTC.

The chain couples TRBV5-4 to TRBJ2-2, with TRBD2 matching over 8 bases. Germline CDR1 SGHNT, CDR2 YYREEE (reference sequence). V lost 5 bases and J lost 0; bases outside the gene matches: 9. The CDR3 extends over 17 amino acids. The CDR3 here is CASSSPSGGSNTGELFF. The CDR3 DNA is TGTGCCAGCAGTTCCCCCAGCGGGGGTTCGAACACCGGGGAGCTGTTTTTT.

The chain is built from TRBV6-1 and TRBJ1-1; D gene unclear. The V gene lost 1 base and the J gene lost 9 bases, with 9 bases spanning the gap. The CDR3 loop spans 12 amino acids. Germline-derived CDR1 and CDR2 are MNHNS and SASEGT. The CDR3 here is CASSEGGLQAFF. CDR3 nucleotide sequence: TGTGCCAGCAGTGAAGGAGGTTTACAAGCTTTCTTT.

This chain joins TRBV5-6 and TRBJ2-1; D gene ambiguous. The CDR3 is made up of 13 amino acids. Trimming cost V 0 bases and J 4 bases, with 5 bases left between them. From germline, CDR1 is SGHDT and CDR2 YYEEEE. CDR3 bases: TGTGCCAGCAGCTTGGTAGGTTACAATGAGCAGTTCTTC. This encodes CASSLVGYNEQFF.

The chain recombines TRBV2 with TRBJ2-7; 7 bases map to TRBD1. The J segment lost 4 bases and the V segment lost 4 bases, leaving 7 bases of the junction unmatched. Germline CDR1 and CDR2: SNHLY and FYNNEI. This CDR3 contains 14 residues. CDR3 sequence: CASSARQGGYEQYF. Written as DNA, the CDR3 is TGTGCCAGCAGTGCCCGACAGGGTGGATACGAGCAGTACTTC.

V is TRBV2 and J is TRBJ1-2; TRBD1 aligns across 10 bases. The germline V gene encodes CDR1 SNHLY and CDR2 FYNNEI. Unmatched junction bases numbered 6, after V lost 0 bases and J lost 8 bases. The CDR3 totals 15 residues. The chain's CDR3 is CASSEAPTGGRGYTF. As DNA, the CDR3 is TGTGCCAGCAGTGAAGCGCCGACAGGGGGCCGCGGCTACACCTTC. Complete variable domain (other parts from reference TRBV2 and TRBJ1-2): EPEVTQTPSHQVTQMGQEVILRCVPISNHLYFYWYRQILGQKVEFLVSFYNNEISEKSEIFDDQFSVERPDGSNFTLKIRSTKLEDSAMYFCASSEAPTGGRGYTFGSGTRLTVV.

V gene TRBV20-1 combines with J gene TRBJ2-4, with 7 bases identical to TRBD2. CDR3 length equals 17 residues. The V segment lost 3 bases and the J segment 0 bases; nucleotides outside the gene matches: 11. The germline gives CDR1 DFQATT, CDR2 SNEGSKA (reference sequence). DNA of the CDR3: TGCAGTGCTAGTGATACCCCTAGCGGACTAGCCAAAAACATTCAGTACTTC. It encodes CSASDTPSGLAKNIQYF.

This clonotype occurred a few times. V and J are TRBV2 and TRBJ2-1; D unresolved. V was cut by 5 bases and J by 1 base, with 12 bases left in between. The length of the CDR3 is 15 residues. CDR1 is SNHLY, CDR2 FYNNEI, per germline. The CDR3 bases are TGTGCCAGCAGTTTCGACGCCGTATCCTACAATGAGCAGTTCTTC. Residues: CASSFDAVSYNEQFF.

The table lists this clonotype with many counts. The rearrangement uses TRBV2 and TRBJ1-2, with D maybe TRBD1 (5 bases). The length of the CDR3 is 12 residues. V lost 5 bases to trimming and J lost 3 bases, with 7 bases between them. Germline V gene data show CDR1 as SNHLY and CDR2 as FYNNEI. The CDR3 DNA sequence: TGTGCCAGCAGTTTGGGGGACTATGGCTACACCTTC. Its translation: CASSLGDYGYTF.

The CDR3: CASSRTPNEQFF. In DNA form, the CDR3 reads TGTGCCAGCAGCCGGACTCCTAATGAGCAGTTCTTC. This chain joins TRBV3-1 and TRBJ2-1, with D possibly matching TRBD2 (5 bases). The CDR3 loop spans 12 amino acids. Trimming removed 4 bases at V and 7 bases at J, with 8 bases between. Germline CDR1 is LGHDT and CDR2 is YNNKEL (reference sequence).

This clonotype was counted many times. The chain has TRBV7-2 and TRBJ2-7; a weak D match, TRBD2 (5 bases). Trimming shortened V by 3 bases and J by 4 bases, and 7 bases separated the two germline ends. This CDR3 contains 12 residues. Per germline, CDR1 SGHTA and CDR2 FQGNSA. CDR3 protein: CASSFGSYEQYF. The CDR3 nucleotides read TGTGCCAGCAGCTTTGGGAGTTACGAGCAGTACTTC.

This clonotype appeared many times. The chain couples TRBV20-1 to TRBJ2-2, with no clear D. The CDR3 loop spans 14 amino acids. V was pared by 6 bases and J by 1 base, with 12 bases between. From germline, CDR1 is DFQATT and CDR2 SNEGSKA (reference sequence). The CDR3 DNA reads as TGCAGTGCCGCGAAGGGCTGGAACACCGGGGAGCTGTTTTTT. Translating gives CSAAKGWNTGELFF.

This clonotype has just a few counts. V is TRBV20-1 and J is TRBJ1-2, with TRBD1 matching 7 bases. The CDR3 consists of 14 residues. Trimming took 2 bases from V and 8 from J; bases not matched to a gene: 11. Germline CDR1 DFQATT, CDR2 SNEGSKA (reference sequence). Written as DNA, the CDR3 is TGCAGTGCTAGAATCCCAACAGGACAGGCCGGCTACACCTTC. Protein product: CSARIPTGQAGYTF.

This clonotype was observed at least ten times. This chain links TRBV7-2 with TRBJ2-7; D is ambiguous. Trimming left V 5 bases short and J 3 bases short, with 8 bases between. Germline V gives CDR1 SGHTA, CDR2 FQGNSA. The CDR3 extends over 12 amino acids. The CDR3, as DNA: TGTGCCAGCAGCCGACAAAGCTACGAGCAGTACTTC. Encoded protein: CASSRQSYEQYF. The full variable domain, in which reference TRBV7-2 and TRBJ2-7 provide the parts outside the CDR3, is GAGVSQSPSNKVTEKGKDVELRCDPISGHTALYWYRQSLGQGLEFLIYFQGNSAPDKSGLPSDRFSAERTGGSVSTLTIQRTQQEDSAVYLCASSRQSYEQYFGPGTRLTVT.

The V and J genes are TRBV9 and TRBJ2-3; TRBD2 agrees at 9 bases. This CDR3 has 15 amino acids. The J segment lost 2 bases and the V segment lost 5 bases, leaving 6 bases of the junction unmatched. Germline values: CDR1 SGDLS, CDR2 YYNGEE. The CDR3 DNA reads TGTGCCAGCAGGTCTAGCGGGGTTGCCACAGATACGCAGTATTTT. Amino acids: CASRSSGVATDTQYF.

This clonotype was picked up a small number of times. The rearrangement links TRBV5-6 to TRBJ1-6; D remains unclear. Trimming pared 1 base from V and 9 bases from J, leaving 11 bases between. The CDR3 has 14 residues. In germline, CDR1 is SGHDT, CDR2 YYEEEE. Here the CDR3 DNA reads TGTGCCAGCAGCTTGAATGAGGGAATTTCACCCCTCCACTTT. Translating gives CASSLNEGISPLHF.

This clonotype came up many times. CDR3 sequence: CASSGHEITQPQHF. The DNA for the CDR3 is TGTGCCAGCAGCGGTCACGAGATAACGCAGCCCCAGCATTTT. This chain connects TRBV7-8 to TRBJ1-5; D unresolved. CDR1 and CDR2 (germline): SGHVS, FQNEAQ. Trimming shortened V by 5 bases and J by 7 bases, and 15 bases separated the two germline ends. The CDR3 sequence is 14 residues long.

The J gene is TRBJ2-2, the V gene TRBV4-3; no clear D. The CDR3 contains 15 residues. Looked up from germline, CDR1 is LGHNA and CDR2 is YSLEER. The V and J ends lost 0 bases and 3 bases respectively, with 8 bases between them. The CDR3: CASSQEITYTGELFF. Here the CDR3 DNA reads TGCGCCAGCAGCCAAGAGATCACCTACACCGGGGAGCTGTTTTTT.

The CDR3 loop reads CASSFGDDTQYF. CDR3 in DNA: TGTGCCAGCAGCTTCGGTGATGATACGCAGTATTTT. This rearrangement joins TRBV7-3 to TRBJ2-3; unclear D gene. Germline loops: CDR1 SGHTA, CDR2 FQGTGA. The germline V and J ends were trimmed by 3 bases and 6 bases, with 7 bases remaining between them. The CDR3 extends over 12 amino acids.

This clonotype came up a few times. This chain connects TRBV7-8 to TRBJ2-7; 7 nucleotides agree with TRBD1. The CDR3 length is 14 residues. With 4 bases clipped from V and 6 bases from J, the junction kept 9 bases outside the gene matches. Germline lookup yields CDR1 SGHVS and CDR2 FQNEAQ. CDR3 in amino acids: CASSYSTGAGEQYF. CDR3 sequence (DNA): TGTGCCAGCAGCTACAGTACAGGGGCTGGCGAGCAGTACTTC.

This clonotype was observed a handful of times. The V and J genes are TRBV6-5 and TRBJ2-2, with a weak D call TRBD2 (5 bases). The V end was cut by 2 bases, the J end by 4 bases, with 5 bases between. The germline V gene has CDR1 MNHEY and CDR2 SVGAGI. The CDR3 runs 13 residues. CDR3 region: CASSYGLTGELFF. The CDR3 DNA is TGTGCCAGCAGTTACGGACTCACCGGGGAGCTGTTTTTT.

This clonotype showed up just a few times. This chain connects TRBV5-1 to TRBJ2-1, with TRBD2 as a possible D gene (5 bases). V was clipped by 4 bases and J by 2 bases, with 13 bases between them. The CDR3 has 15 amino acids. Germline CDR1 and CDR2: SGHRS and YFSETQ. CDR3 region: CASSTEGDTYNEQFF. DNA of the CDR3: TGCGCCAGCAGCACCGAGGGAGACACCTACAATGAGCAGTTCTTC.

This clonotype was recorded at least ten times. The chain has TRBV10-3 and TRBJ1-2; the match to TRBD1 covers 12 bases. Germline lookup yields CDR1 ENHRY and CDR2 SYGVKD. V lost 2 bases to trimming and J lost 4 bases; unmatched junction nucleotides: 8. The CDR3 is 17 residues long. Written as DNA, the CDR3 is TGTGCCATCAGTGAGACGACTGGGACAGGGGGCGTCTATGGCTACACCTTC. It is translated as CAISETTGTGGVYGYTF.

Note on this clonotype: With a much larger clone just one base away, this may be a read error. This sequence joins TRBV29-1 and TRBJ2-1; unclear D gene. The V end lost 8 bases, the J end lost 6 bases, and 14 bases lay between the germline ends. Germline loops: CDR1 SQVTM, CDR2 ANQGSEA. This CDR3 has 12 amino acids. The DNA for the CDR3 is TGCAGCCTCCAGGCCCTCTCCAATGAGCAGTTCTTC. This gives the protein CSLQALSNEQFF.

This clonotype was counted a few times. The CDR3 DNA reads as TGTGCCAGCAGCTTAATGAGGTCCCTCTACGAGCAGTACTTC. Its translation: CASSLMRSLYEQYF. The chain links TRBV11-2 to TRBJ2-7; D is unclear. The V end was cut by 2 bases, the J end by 3 bases, with 11 bases between. The CDR3 covers 14 residues. Germline lookup yields CDR1 SGHAT and CDR2 FQNNGV.

The rearrangement links TRBV5-1 to TRBJ2-1; no clear D. Germline CDR1 is SGHRS and CDR2 is YFSETQ. CDR3 length: 14 amino acids. V lost 5 bases to trimming and J lost 5 bases, with 14 bases between them. The CDR3 region is CASRTGSLNNEQFF. In DNA, the CDR3 is TGCGCCAGCAGAACTGGTTCTTTGAACAATGAGCAGTTCTTC.

This clonotype was observed at least ten times. The chain couples TRBV29-1 to TRBJ1-3; no reliable D call. Germline assignment: CDR1 SQVTM and CDR2 ANQGSEA. The V end lost 1 base, the J end lost 0 bases, and 4 bases lay between the germline ends. The CDR3 consists of 13 residues. CDR3 nucleotide sequence: TGCAGCGTTGAAGTCCACTCTGGAAACACCATATATTTT. It specifies CSVEVHSGNTIYF.

A few counts support this clonotype. This sequence joins TRBV28 and TRBJ1-1; 9 positions agree with TRBD1. Germline trimming cut 6 bases from V and 4 bases from J; bases unmatched to any gene: 9. Per germline, CDR1 MDHEN and CDR2 SYDVKM. This CDR3 region has 15 residues. The CDR3 DNA is TGTGCCAGCAGGGGACAGGGAGGTGTCGGCACTGAAGCTTTCTTT. This sequence encodes CASRGQGGVGTEAFF. The full variable domain, in which reference TRBV28 and TRBJ1-1 provide the parts outside the CDR3, is DVKVTQSSRYLVKRTGEKVFLECVQDMDHENMFWYRQDPGLGLRLIYFSYDVKMKEKGDIPEGYSVSREKKERFSLILESASTNQTSMYLCASRGQGGVGTEAFFGQGTRLTVV.

The chain couples TRBV19 to TRBJ1-1; D uncertain. The CDR3 totals 15 residues. Germline V gene data show CDR1 as LNHDA and CDR2 as SQIVND (reference sequence). The germline V and J ends were trimmed by 3 bases and 11 bases, with 22 bases remaining between them. The CDR3 coding sequence is TGTGCCAGTAGTATTAGCACCACGACGGCGGTGGTCGCTTTCTTT. Its protein product is CASSISTTTAVVAFF.

This clonotype has a handful of counts. The chain carries TRBV7-2 and TRBJ2-1; 11 positions agree with TRBD2. V was clipped by 2 bases and J by 8 bases; unmatched bases: 2. Germline loops: CDR1 SGHTA, CDR2 FQGNSA. This CDR3 region has 14 residues. The CDR3 nucleotides are TGTGCCAGCAGCTTAACTAGCGGGGGCCATGAGCAGTTCTTC. Protein sequence: CASSLTSGGHEQFF.

There are many counts of this clonotype. The chain is built from TRBV2 and TRBJ1-1, with D unresolved. Between the trimmed V and J ends, which lost 4 bases and 7 bases, there was a span of 19 bases. The CDR3 has 15 amino acids. Germline CDR1 and CDR2: SNHLY and FYNNEI. In nucleotides, the CDR3 is TGTGCCAGCAGTGTCAGGAGCTTAAAGTTCAGTGAAGCTTTCTTT. Amino acids: CASSVRSLKFSEAFF.

This clonotype was picked up a small number of times. This rearrangement joins TRBV28 to TRBJ1-4; 9 positions match TRBD1. In germline, CDR1 is MDHEN, CDR2 SYDVKM. Losses at the gene ends were 6 bases for V and 8 bases for J; bases not matched to a gene: 13. The CDR3 runs to 16 residues. Here the CDR3 reads CASRLTLQGAGEKLFF. The DNA for the CDR3 is TGTGCCAGCAGGCTGACCCTACAGGGGGCAGGAGAAAAACTGTTTTTT.